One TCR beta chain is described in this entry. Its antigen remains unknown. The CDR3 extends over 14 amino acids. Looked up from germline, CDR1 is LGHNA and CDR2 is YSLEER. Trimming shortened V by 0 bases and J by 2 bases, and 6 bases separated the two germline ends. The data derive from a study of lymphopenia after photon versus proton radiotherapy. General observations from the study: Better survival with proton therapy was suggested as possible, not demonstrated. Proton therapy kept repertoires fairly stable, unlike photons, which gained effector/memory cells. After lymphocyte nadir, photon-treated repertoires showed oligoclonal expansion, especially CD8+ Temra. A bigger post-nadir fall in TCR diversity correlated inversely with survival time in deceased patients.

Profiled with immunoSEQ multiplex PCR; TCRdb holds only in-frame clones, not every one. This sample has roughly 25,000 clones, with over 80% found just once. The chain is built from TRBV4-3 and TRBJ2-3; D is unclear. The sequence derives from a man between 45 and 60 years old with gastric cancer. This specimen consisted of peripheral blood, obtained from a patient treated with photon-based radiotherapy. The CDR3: CASSQDVTTDTQYF. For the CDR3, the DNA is TGCGCCAGCAGCCAAGATGTCACCACAGATACGCAGTATTTT.